These T cell receptor beta chains were read from a single sample in a study of blood T cell repertoires in COVID-19. Some clones are missing from TCRdb's copy, which holds only in-frame ones; the method was immunoSEQ multiplex PCR. The repertoire consists of roughly 100,000 clones, with approximately 80% occurring once and the leading ten covering 26%. Sequenced: peripheral blood. The receptors shown here come from a man between 60 and 75 years old with acute or convalescent COVID-19. Each CDR3 is given without its conserved first and last residue.

CDR3 protein	V gene	J gene
ASRPSGSPGGEQF	TRBV6-5	TRBJ2-1
ASSARGQVYGYT	TRBV19	TRBJ1-2
ASSLVGLAGESNEQF	TRBV11-3	TRBJ2-1
AGRAGNTEAF	TRBV7-9	TRBJ1-1
ASRTSGWEQF	TRBV27	TRBJ2-1
AWSGTGQGVGTGELF	TRBV30	TRBJ2-2
ASSLVERDGYGYT	TRBV7-9	TRBJ1-2
ATSDYGGNNEQF	TRBV24-1	TRBJ2-1
ASSQMGTAVNYGYT	TRBV4-2	TRBJ1-2
SVLPGESGNTIY	TRBV29-1	TRBJ1-3
ASSQNLGETQY	TRBV3-1/TRBV3-2	TRBJ2-5
ASSLGSPTGELF	TRBV5-1	TRBJ2-2
AIGGTGRNEQF	TRBV10-3	TRBJ2-1
ASSSDPSGTLAEQF	TRBV5-1	TRBJ2-1
ASSFNLAGSYNEQF	TRBV5-6	TRBJ2-1
ASSIGLGSEQF	TRBV7-9	TRBJ2-1
ASSLAGSMQETQY	TRBV28	TRBJ2-5
ASSHSGGGLNEKLF	TRBV4-3	TRBJ1-4
ASSLQGGRDGYT	TRBV6-5	TRBJ1-2
AISDTGGSSYEQY	TRBV10-3	TRBJ2-7
ASRSDRARGNQPQH	TRBV6-6	TRBJ1-5
ASRYPGLAGGFQETQY	TRBV5-8	TRBJ2-5
ASSSGQFNGYT	TRBV6-5	TRBJ1-2
ASRADSSNTEAF	TRBV5-1	TRBJ1-1